These T cell receptor beta chains were read from a single sample in a study of T cell responses to AZD1222 COVID-19 vaccine. Sequenced by immunoSEQ multiplex PCR; TCRdb stores in-frame clones only, minus some. The repertoire holds 95,000 to 150,000 clones, with about 90% as singletons. Specimen: peripheral blood, collected on day 0 of AZD1222 vaccination. The receptors here all came from an adult in good health. Each CDR3 is given with its conserved first and last residue. The order of the fields is D gene, V gene, J gene, clone size, CDR3 DNA, CDR3 protein. The D gene is left open where the match is weak. Clone size appears in some rows only: once, few, many, or a class for an expanded clone.

>TRBD1|TRBV7-2|TRBJ2-5|NA
TGTGCCAGCAGCTCGGACAGGAGGGAGACCCAGTACTTC
CASSSDRRETQYF
>NA|TRBV6-2/TRBV6-3|TRBJ1-5|NA
TGTGCCAGCAGTTACTACGTTGAAGTAGCAGGTCAGCCCCAGCATTTT
CASSYYVEVAGQPQHF
>NA|TRBV5-1|TRBJ1-1|few
TGCGCCAGCAGCTTTGACAGCTTGAACACTGAAGCTTTCTTT
CASSFDSLNTEAFF
>NA|TRBV6-5|TRBJ1-2|NA
TGTGCCAGCAGGGAGGGGTGGGGCTACACCTTC
CASREGWGYTF
>NA|TRBV5-1|TRBJ2-5|NA
TGCGCCAGCAGCTTGGGGTTGGGACAGCGGGAAGAGACCCAGTACTTC
CASSLGLGQREETQYF
>NA|TRBV3-1/TRBV3-2|TRBJ1-1|NA
TGTGCCAGCAGCCCGCTGCGGTCGAACACTGAAGCTTTCTTT
CASSPLRSNTEAFF
>NA|TRBV3-1/TRBV3-2|TRBJ1-2|NA
TGTGCCAGCAGCCAAGCCGGGATCGCTGGCTACACCTTC
CASSQAGIAGYTF
>NA|TRBV9|TRBJ2-7|NA
TGTGCCAGCAGCCCGCCGTGGGGGTACGAGCAGTACTTC
CASSPPWGYEQYF
>NA|TRBV11-1|TRBJ2-7|NA
TGTGCCAGCAGCTTCGCCCCTACGGGGTACGAGCAGTACTTC
CASSFAPTGYEQYF
>TRBD2|TRBV12-5|TRBJ2-2|once
TGTGCTAGTCGCCCCGGGATGGGACTAGCGGGAGGAAGGGCCACGGGGGAGCTGTTTTTT
CASRPGMGLAGGRATGELFF
>NA|TRBV9|TRBJ2-3|NA
TGTGCCAGCAGCGGAACAGAGAGTGCGCAGTATTTT
CASSGTESAQYF
>NA|TRBV7-9|TRBJ2-1|NA
TGTGCCAGCAGCTTAGGTCAGGGGAGGGACAATGAGCAGTTCTTC
CASSLGQGRDNEQFF
>NA|TRBV4-1|TRBJ1-5|NA
TGCGCCAGCAGCCAAGAGGGGCTACTGTTTAGCAATCAGCCCCAGCATTTT
CASSQEGLLFSNQPQHF
>NA|TRBV6-5|TRBJ2-6|NA
TGTGCCAGCAACGCCGGGGCGCGGCGCGCTAACGTCCTGACTTTC
CASNAGARRANVLTF
>TRBD1|TRBV18|TRBJ1-6|NA
TGTGCCAGCTCACCAGAAAGGGACAGAATAGAGTCACCCCTCCACTTT
CASSPERDRIESPLHF
>NA|TRBV4-1|TRBJ1-2|few
TGCGCCAGCAGCCAGCAGGCCTCGGGACTATATGGCTACACCTTC
CASSQQASGLYGYTF
>TRBD1|TRBV2|TRBJ1-5|NA
TGTGCCAGCAGACGGGGACAGGGGGGCGGCAATCAGCCCCAGCATTTT
CASRRGQGGGNQPQHF
>NA|TRBV28|TRBJ1-2|NA
TGTGCCAGCAGTAGCATGACAAACTACTATGGCTACACCTTC
CASSSMTNYYGYTF
>NA|TRBV7-9|TRBJ2-2|once
TGTGCCAGCAGCTATAAGCGGGACACCGGGGAGCTGTTTTTT
CASSYKRDTGELFF
>TRBD1|TRBV30|TRBJ1-1|NA
TGTGCCTGGACGGGAGCAGGGGGGACTGAAGCTTTCTTT
CAWTGAGGTEAFF
>NA|TRBV6-5|TRBJ1-3|NA
TGTGCCAGCGAGGCAGGGGCCGGAAACACCATATATTTT
CASEAGAGNTIYF
>NA|TRBV3-1/TRBV3-2|TRBJ1-4|NA
TGTGCCAGCAGCCGGGACTTGGGGGAAAAACTGTTTTTT
CASSRDLGEKLFF
>NA|TRBV2|TRBJ1-1|NA
TGTGCCAGCAGTGTAACGGGGGTGGAATTGGGGGCTTTCTTT
CASSVTGVELGAFF
>TRBD2|TRBV7-9|TRBJ2-1|few
TGTGCCAGCAGCTTATCCCTAGCGGGGTCTTACAATGAGCAGTTCTTC
CASSLSLAGSYNEQFF
>NA|TRBV27|TRBJ1-6|NA
TGTGCCAGCAGCCGTGGGGGGGCAAGCAATTCACCCCTCCACTTT
CASSRGGASNSPLHF
>NA|TRBV6-1|TRBJ1-5|NA
TGTGCCTCTAGAGCAGGGGAGGGAAGCAATCAGCCCCAGCATTTT
CASRAGEGSNQPQHF
>NA|TRBV3-1/TRBV3-2|TRBJ2-7|NA
TGTGCCAGCAGCCAGGTTTCCTACGAGCAGTACTTC
CASSQVSYEQYF